A selection of T cell receptor beta chains follows, all from one sample in a study of radiation and T cells in renal cell carcinoma. Sequencing was performed with immunoSEQ multiplex PCR; in TCRdb, only in-frame clones are kept and a portion is missing. The table includes 60,000 to 95,000 clones, approximately 87% detected once. Sequences were derived from blood, sampled from a patient whose treatment included radiotherapy and nephrectomy. All receptors derive from a woman aged 55-70 years with renal cell carcinoma. Both conserved end residues are part of each CDR3. Fields, in order: CDR3 length, J gene, V gene, D gene, clone size, CDR3 protein, CDR3 DNA. A D gene is named only where the DNA matches it firmly. A row's size may be missing; if present it is once, few, many or a size class.

length: 15; J: TRBJ2-5; V: TRBV29-1; D: TRBD2; size: .; CDR3: CSVSFTAGVPETQYF; DNA: TGCAGCGTTTCTTTTACAGCGGGAGTCCCAGAGACCCAGTACTTC
length: 11; J: TRBJ2-7; V: TRBV2; D: .; size: .; CDR3: CASQPWGEQYF; DNA: TGTGCCAGCCAACCTTGGGGCGAGCAGTACTTC
length: 13; J: TRBJ2-5; V: TRBV2; D: .; size: .; CDR3: CASWGPGKETQYF; DNA: TGTGCCAGTTGGGGTCCGGGGAAAGAGACCCAGTACTTC
length: 14; J: TRBJ1-5; V: TRBV30; D: .; size: .; CDR3: CAWSVGRSNQPQHF; DNA: TGTGCCTGGAGTGTAGGGCGGAGCAATCAGCCCCAGCATTTT
length: 14; J: TRBJ2-3; V: TRBV6-1; D: TRBD1; size: .; CDR3: CASRGTGSTDTQYF; DNA: TGTGCCAGCAGGGGGACAGGGAGCACAGATACGCAGTATTTT
length: 13; J: TRBJ1-2; V: TRBV6-1; D: .; size: .; CDR3: CASTEGYRYGYTF; DNA: TGTGCCAGCACGGAAGGGTACCGATATGGCTACACCTTC
length: 13; J: TRBJ2-7; V: TRBV11-1; D: .; size: .; CDR3: CASSVRTSYEQYF; DNA: TGTGCCAGCAGCGTACGTACCTCCTACGAGCAGTACTTC
length: 15; J: TRBJ2-4; V: TRBV9; D: .; size: .; CDR3: CASSVGGLDKNIQYF; DNA: TGTGCCAGCAGCGTAGGGGGGTTGGACAAAAACATTCAGTACTTC
length: 10; J: TRBJ2-7; V: TRBV2; D: TRBD1; size: .; CDR3: CASSDGDSNF; DNA: TGTGCCAGCAGTGATGGGGACAGTAACTTC
length: 13; J: TRBJ1-6; V: TRBV19; D: .; size: .; CDR3: CASSIVSESPLHF; DNA: TGTGCCAGTAGTATAGTTTCCGAGTCACCCCTCCACTTT
length: 15; J: TRBJ2-3; V: TRBV5-6; D: .; size: .; CDR3: CASSLAQGPADTQYF; DNA: TGTGCCAGCAGCTTGGCCCAGGGGCCTGCGGATACGCAGTATTTT
length: 13; J: TRBJ1-2; V: TRBV6-6; D: .; size: .; CDR3: CASSYSEGYGYTF; DNA: TGTGCCAGCAGTTACTCGGAGGGCTATGGCTACACCTTC
length: 15; J: TRBJ1-2; V: TRBV6-1; D: TRBD1; size: .; CDR3: CASSEVRGRGYGYTF; DNA: TGTGCCAGCAGTGAAGTCAGGGGGCGGGGTTATGGCTACACCTTC
length: 12; J: TRBJ1-1; V: TRBV29-1; D: .; size: .; CDR3: CSTRTLNTEAFF; DNA: TGCAGCACAAGGACACTAAACACTGAAGCTTTCTTT
length: 14; J: TRBJ1-2; V: TRBV2; D: TRBD1; size: once; CDR3: CASSGDRGLYGYTF; DNA: TGTGCCAGCAGCGGGGACAGGGGGCTTTATGGCTACACCTTC
length: 15; J: TRBJ1-1; V: TRBV21-1; D: .; size: .; CDR3: CASSKSQKVNTEAFF; DNA: TGTGCCAGCAGCAAATCGCAGAAGGTAAACACTGAAGCTTTCTTT
length: 13; J: TRBJ1-2; V: TRBV10-2; D: .; size: .; CDR3: CASSERGAYGYTF; DNA: TGCGCCAGCAGTGAGCGGGGAGCGTATGGCTACACCTTC
length: 14; J: TRBJ1-1; V: TRBV6-1; D: .; size: .; CDR3: CASSVGGWNTEAFF; DNA: TGTGCCAGCAGTGTGGGCGGTTGGAACACTGAAGCTTTCTTT
length: 13; J: TRBJ2-5; V: TRBV6-6; D: TRBD1; size: .; CDR3: CASSDRGLETQYF; DNA: TGTGCCAGCAGCGACAGGGGGCTCGAGACCCAGTACTTC
length: 16; J: TRBJ2-7; V: TRBV11-2; D: .; size: .; CDR3: CASSPSQRELSYEQYF; DNA: TGTGCCAGCAGCCCCTCACAGAGGGAACTCTCCTACGAGCAGTACTTC
length: 13; J: TRBJ1-1; V: TRBV6-5; D: .; size: .; CDR3: CASSYRQNTEAFF; DNA: TGTGCCAGCAGTTACCGGCAGAACACTGAAGCTTTCTTT
length: 12; J: TRBJ1-2; V: TRBV7-6; D: .; size: .; CDR3: CASSSGLQGYTF; DNA: TGTGCCAGCAGCTCGGGACTCCAAGGCTACACCTTC
length: 15; J: TRBJ1-1; V: TRBV5-1; D: TRBD1; size: .; CDR3: CASSWDRGSSTEAFF; DNA: TGTGCCAGCAGTTGGGACAGGGGGAGTAGCACTGAAGCTTTCTTT
length: 13; J: TRBJ2-4; V: TRBV7-2; D: TRBD1; size: .; CDR3: CASSQGQGTIQYF; DNA: TGTGCCAGCAGCCAGGGACAGGGGACCATTCAGTACTTC
length: 16; J: TRBJ2-1; V: TRBV9; D: .; size: once; CDR3: CASSVEGVSSYNEQFF; DNA: TGTGCCAGCAGCGTAGAGGGCGTGAGCTCCTACAATGAGCAGTTCTTC
length: 15; J: TRBJ2-1; V: TRBV7-3; D: TRBD2; size: once; CDR3: CASSLALAGAHEQFF; DNA: TGTGCCAGCAGCTTAGCTCTAGCGGGCGCCCATGAGCAGTTCTTC
length: 15; J: TRBJ1-3; V: TRBV6-1; D: TRBD1; size: once; CDR3: CASSETTGNGNTIYF; DNA: TGTGCCAGCAGTGAGACGACAGGGAATGGAAACACCATATATTTT
length: 17; J: TRBJ2-2; V: TRBV7-3; D: TRBD1; size: .; CDR3: CASSFDRDRGDTGELFF; DNA: TGTGCCAGCAGCTTCGATAGGGACAGAGGTGACACCGGGGAGCTGTTTTTT
length: 15; J: TRBJ1-2; V: TRBV7-9; D: .; size: .; CDR3: CASSLASQGYYGYTF; DNA: TGTGCCAGCAGCTTAGCTAGCCAGGGCTACTATGGCTACACCTTC
length: 14; J: TRBJ2-7; V: TRBV19; D: .; size: .; CDR3: CASSPRTGSYEQYF; DNA: TGTGCCAGTAGTCCTCGGACTGGCTCCTACGAGCAGTACTTC
length: 13; J: TRBJ1-1; V: TRBV19; D: .; size: few; CDR3: CASSWGPGTEAFF; DNA: TGTGCCAGTAGTTGGGGGCCGGGCACTGAAGCTTTCTTT
length: 17; J: TRBJ2-7; V: TRBV11-2; D: .; size: .; CDR3: CASSLAVLFGETYEQYF; DNA: TGTGCCAGCAGCTTAGCGGTTTTGTTCGGTGAGACCTACGAGCAGTACTTC
length: 15; J: TRBJ1-5; V: TRBV27; D: TRBD1; size: .; CDR3: CASSLFSGGNQPQHF; DNA: TGTGCCAGCAGTTTATTCTCAGGGGGTAATCAGCCCCAGCATTTT
length: 15; J: TRBJ1-5; V: TRBV2; D: .; size: .; CDR3: CASREGSGGNQPQHF; DNA: TGTGCCAGCAGGGAGGGCTCAGGAGGCAATCAGCCCCAGCATTTT
length: 15; J: TRBJ2-7; V: TRBV6-1; D: TRBD2; size: .; CDR3: CASTGGGTSGYEQYF; DNA: TGTGCCAGCACGGGGGGAGGGACTAGCGGCTACGAGCAGTACTTC
length: 17; J: TRBJ2-1; V: TRBV14; D: TRBD2; size: .; CDR3: CASNRRSGTRTYNEQFF; DNA: TGTGCCAGCAACCGACGTTCCGGGACTAGGACCTACAATGAGCAGTTCTTC